This T cell receptor (beta chain) was found in a study of CD8 T cells in ankylosing spondylitis. V shed 6 bases and J shed 0 bases, with 5 bases lying between them. From germline, CDR1 is DFQATT and CDR2 SNEGSKA (reference sequence). This CDR3 is built from 11 residues. Points from the study as a whole: In ankylosing spondylitis patients, matched synovial fluid reportedly showed significant enrichment of disease-linked clones. There was a TCR beta motif, made of fewer than 10 highly homologous variants, that appeared characteristic of ankylosing spondylitis blood. Reports of some motif variants in reactive arthritis synovial fluid and blood predate this one.

Making the TCR beta libraries involved quantitative 5'-RACE with molecular barcodes. TCRdb analysed the 5' RACE reads with MiXCR anew, one entry per CDR3 protein. The repertoire holds approximately 240,000 distinct CDR3 sequences, roughly a tenth seen once, with 2% to 3% in the top ten. This clonotype was picked up many times. Its antigen is not known. This sequence was found in a male donor with ankylosing spondylitis or in good health (not recorded which). The specimen sequenced was blood, either unsorted or a sorted T cell fraction (not recorded which). The chain links TRBV20-1 to TRBJ1-1; D remains unclear. The CDR3 region has the DNA TGCAGTGCGACAATGAACACTGAAGCTTTCTTT. Its translation is CSATMNTEAFF.